This T cell receptor beta chain was retrieved from a study of blood T cell repertoires in COVID-19 (dated by TCRdb to 2019 to 2021). Regarding the research as a whole: The collaborator samples originated in the United States, Italy and Spain and spanned the acute and convalescent phases of COVID-19. The material from the prospective study consisted of cDNA or gDNA derived from T cells, B-cell-depleted T cells, or PBMCs. Deeply sampled blood TCRbeta repertoires from subjects exposed to, actively infected with, or recovered from COVID-19 were included in the dataset. The repertoires were released in a freely available public database intended as a resource for research on the immune response to SARS-CoV-2. The samples were drawn from two sources: the first 160 participants of the ongoing ImmuneRACE study, and 1,254 subjects contributed by 6 global collaborators. The sample metadata nearly always contained a de-identified subject ID, COVID-19 status, age in years and sex. Where available, HLA class I and class II types were obtained from metadata supplied by the sample provider rather than from assay-based typing.

Here is what the overall study found, with its caveats: How much clinical and demographic metadata was included differed by source and by participant, and the metadata was provided uncurated.

About this clone: Its antigen specificity is not known. Per-nucleotide qualities are absent, and no much larger clonotype sits a single base away.

Collaborating institutions collected whole blood in K2EDTA tubes following their own protocols. Collaborator samples were shipped for TCRbeta analysis as frozen whole blood, isolated PBMCs, or DNA extracted from either sample type. The immunoSEQ Assay, a bias-controlled multiplex PCR, was used to amplify TCRbeta CDR3 regions from genomic DNA. Per the source publication's procedure: Nucleated cell counts per sample were estimated from amplification of reference gene primers within the assay. Sequence reads were collapsed and filtered to measure the absolute abundance of every unique TCRbeta CDR3 rearrangement. Productive Simpson clonality was computed per sample as the square root of Simpson's diversity index over productive rearrangements. What TCRdb holds here is the immuneACCESS table cut down to in-frame rearrangements. Part of the clones is not present; checked against another copy, under half of the missing clones reflect an unresolved V gene, and the others are unexplained. The V and J calls and the clone size are those of that table, but D and trimming were determined from the DNA. Recorded for this sample are more than 85,000 clones; approximately 84% of them occurred a single time. Jointly, the top ten make up under 7% of the sample.

V is pruned by 5 bases and J by 8 bases, leaving 9 bases of the junction without a gene match. Reading from cysteine to phenylalanine, the CDR3 counts 15 amino acids. The read is trimmed to its CDR3 DNA, 45 bases read in frame from base 1. CDR1 is given as MNHEY and CDR2 as SMNVEV, both from the germline V gene (reference sequence). Sequencing was carried out using peripheral blood. This clonotype was obtained from a woman aged 45-59 years with acute or convalescent COVID-19. The sequence is built from TRBV27 and TRBJ1-4, and 9 junction bases match TRBD1. In nucleotides, the sequence is TGTGCCAGCAGTGCAGCCGGGACAGGGAAGGAAAAACTGTTTTTT. Its product reads: CASSAAGTGKEKLFF.